The source of this T cell receptor (beta chain) is a study of technical replicates of blood from a few donors. The V and J ends lost 4 bases and 0 bases, in that order; junction bases with no gene match: 8. The CDR3 contains 15 residues. CDR1 and CDR2 (germline): SQVTM, ANQGSEA. TCRdb's table, derived via immunoSEQ multiplex PCR, lists solely in-frame clones and lacks some. The sample consists of under 85,000 clones, 85% to 95% of them appearing once. The source material was T cells isolated from PBMCs. The receptor was derived from a human donor in good health. The chain has TRBV29-1 and TRBJ2-7, with 8 bases fitting TRBD1. The CDR3 nucleotides read TGCAGCGTTGGGGGTAGGGACAGGAGCTCCTACGAGCAGTACTTC. Translated: CSVGGRDRSSYEQYF.